These 31 T cell receptor beta chains share one sample of origin, sequenced in a study of T cells after yellow fever vaccination. TCRdb itself ran the 5' RACE reads through MiXCR, one entry per CDR3 protein. The sample carries some 500,000 distinct CDR3 sequences, roughly 13% recorded once. The specimen was PBMCs, collected on the day of the yellow fever booster vaccination. The receptors were sampled from a man aged 25-45 years who received the YFV17D yellow fever vaccine.

The chain carries TRBV6-5 and TRBJ2-1; D may be TRBD2 (6 bases). V dropped 8 bases and J dropped 6 bases, with 11 bases sitting between them. CDR3 length: 12 residues. The germline CDR1 and CDR2 sequences are MNHEY and SVGAGI. The CDR3 nucleotides are TGTGCCAGCGGTTTCGGGAGCAATGAGCAGTTCTTC. This sequence encodes CASGFGSNEQFF.

This clonotype showed up just a few times. The V call is TRBV12-3 or TRBV12-4, the J call TRBJ2-2; D uncertain. The germline V and J ends were trimmed by 7 bases and 0 bases, with 9 bases remaining between them. There are 14 residues in the CDR3. DNA of the CDR3: TGTGCCAGCACCCTGGGTGCGAACACCGGGGAGCTGTTTTTT. Encoded protein: CASTLGANTGELFF.

This clonotype was seen more than once but under ten times. The chain joins TRBV24-1 to TRBJ2-2; possibly TRBD1 or TRBD2 for D (6 bases each). This CDR3 spans 16 amino acids. CDR1 KGHDR and CDR2 SFDVKD come from the germline V gene. Trimming took off 1 base at V and 2 bases at J, with 10 bases between the two ends. CDR3 sequence: CATSDLQGLNTGELFF. The CDR3 DNA reads TGTGCCACCAGTGATTTACAGGGACTTAACACCGGGGAGCTGTTTTTT.

The chain links TRBV29-1 to TRBJ1-2; TRBD1 agrees at 9 bases. This CDR3 has 12 residues. Looked up from germline, CDR1 is SQVTM and CDR2 is ANQGSEA. V shed 7 bases, J shed 6 bases, and the junction held 6 bases outside the gene matches. Here the CDR3 DNA reads TGCAGCGGAGGACAGGGGAGGGATGGCTACACCTTC. As protein: CSGGQGRDGYTF.

This clonotype has more than one count but fewer than ten. The rearrangement uses TRBV15 and TRBJ2-7; 8 bases match TRBD1. From germline, CDR1 is LNHNV and CDR2 YYDKDF (reference sequence). The V segment lost 5 bases and the J segment 2 bases; nucleotides outside the gene matches: 5. The CDR3 contains 14 residues. CDR3 loop: CATSVQGDPYEQYF. CDR3 nucleotide sequence: TGTGCCACCAGCGTACAGGGGGACCCCTACGAGCAGTACTTC. Based on the CDR3 plus reference TRBV15 and TRBJ2-7, the full variable domain is DAMVIQNPRYQVTQFGKPVTLSCSQTLNHNVMYWYQQKSSQAPKLLFHYYDKDFNNEADTPDNFQSRRPNTSFCFLDIRSPGLGDTAMYLCATSVQGDPYEQYFGPGTRLTVT.

The chain has TRBV3-1 and TRBJ2-7; 11 bases agree with TRBD2. V trimming: 0 bases; J trimming: 5 bases; junction bases outside the gene matches: 6. CDR1 and CDR2 from the germline V gene are LGHDT and YNNKEL (reference sequence). CDR3 length equals 16 residues. Written as DNA, the CDR3 is TGTGCCAGCAGCCAAGATAATAGCGGGAGGGCTCACGAGCAGTACTTC. Its protein product is CASSQDNSGRAHEQYF.

This clonotype showed up just a few times. The J gene is TRBJ2-1, the V gene TRBV9; no clear D. The CDR3 spans 16 residues. In germline, CDR1 is SGDLS, CDR2 YYNGEE. Trimming removed 6 bases from V and 4 bases from J, with 20 bases in between. The CDR3 region is CASTRTPTDTYNEQFF. The CDR3 DNA reads as TGTGCCAGCACCCGAACACCGACCGACACTTACAATGAGCAGTTCTTC. Supplemented by reference TRBV9 and TRBJ2-1, the full variable domain reads DSGVTQTPKHLITATGQRVTLRCSPRSGDLSVYWYQQSLDQGLQFLIQYYNGEERAKGNILERFSAQQFPDLHSELNLSSLELGDSALYFCASTRTPTDTYNEQFFGPGTRLTVL.

This clonotype was found once. The chain combines TRBV6-5 with TRBJ1-2; the match to TRBD1 covers 8 bases. The CDR3 runs to 15 residues. With V trimmed by 0 bases and J by 3 bases, 3 bases remained unmatched. Germline-derived CDR1 and CDR2 are MNHEY and SVGAGI. The CDR3 spells CASSYSGQGDYGYTF. CDR3 nucleotide sequence: TGTGCCAGCAGTTACTCAGGACAGGGTGACTATGGCTACACCTTC.

V and J are TRBV4-3 and TRBJ2-7, with 9 bases identical to TRBD2. CDR1 and CDR2 (germline): LGHNA, YSLEER. The CDR3 loop spans 16 amino acids. V shed 0 bases, J shed 5 bases, and the junction held 8 bases outside the gene matches. The CDR3 protein is CASSQDWGLAGNEQYF. Here the CDR3 DNA reads TGCGCCAGCAGCCAAGATTGGGGGCTAGCGGGGAACGAGCAGTACTTC.

In its sample, this clonotype was seen a few times. This chain uses TRBV7-7 with TRBJ2-3; D possibly matches TRBD1 or TRBD2 (5 bases each). Germline loops: CDR1 SSHAT, CDR2 FNYEAQ (reference sequence). V lost 3 bases and J 4 bases, leaving 14 bases between the germline ends. The CDR3 is made up of 15 amino acids. The CDR3 DNA follows: TGTGCCAGCAGCTTGGGGCAGAGGAGGTCAGATACGCAGTATTTT. Its protein is CASSLGQRRSDTQYF.

This clonotype was seen only a few times. The V gene is TRBV28, the J gene TRBJ2-2, with 9 nucleotides matching TRBD1. Germline-derived CDR1 and CDR2 are MDHEN and SYDVKM. V shed 7 bases, J shed 7 bases, and the junction held 7 bases outside the gene matches. CDR3 length equals 14 residues. The CDR3 nucleotides are TGTGCCAGCATTATAACAGGGGGCCTCGGGGAGCTGTTTTTT. This translates into CASIITGGLGELFF. Based on the CDR3 plus reference TRBV28 and TRBJ2-2, the full variable domain is DVKVTQSSRYLVKRTGEKVFLECVQDMDHENMFWYRQDPGLGLRLIYFSYDVKMKEKGDIPEGYSVSREKKERFSLILESASTNQTSMYLCASIITGGLGELFFGEGSRLTVL.

V and J are TRBV20-1 and TRBJ2-1, with D possibly matching TRBD2 (6 bases). The CDR3 has 15 residues. V lost 5 bases to trimming and J lost 0 bases, with 14 bases between them. Per the germline V gene, CDR1 is DFQATT and CDR2 is SNEGSKA (reference sequence). The CDR3 spells CSAPPPAGSYNEQFF. The DNA of the CDR3 is TGCAGTGCTCCTCCCCCAGCGGGCTCCTACAATGAGCAGTTCTTC.

The gene calls are TRBV7-2 and TRBJ2-1; a possible D gene is TRBD1 (5 bases). This CDR3 spans 13 amino acids. V lost 4 bases to trimming and J lost 13 bases, with 17 bases between them. Per germline, CDR1 SGHTA and CDR2 FQGNSA. The chain's CDR3 is CASSSSWGSEQFF. CDR3 DNA: TGTGCCAGCAGCTCTTCGTGGGGCTCGGAACAGTTCTTC.

This clonotype was found a few times. J is TRBJ2-7 and V is TRBV20-1, with TRBD2 identical over 7 bases. V dropped 5 bases and J dropped 5; count of bases not matched to a gene: 3. This CDR3 is 11 amino acids long. Germline lookup yields CDR1 DFQATT and CDR2 SNEGSKA (reference sequence). CDR3 amino acids: CSARTRHEQYF. The CDR3 DNA is TGCAGTGCTCGGACTAGGCACGAGCAGTACTTC.

This clonotype showed up just a few times. This chain links TRBV20-1 with TRBJ2-7; 7 bases are a match to TRBD2. CDR3 size: 15 residues. V was pared by 0 bases and J by 0 bases, with 5 bases of the junction left unmatched. Germline V CDR1 and CDR2: DFQATT, SNEGSKA (reference sequence). The CDR3 DNA is TGCAGTGCTAGAGATCTCCGCGGGAGCTCCTACGAGCAGTACTTC. It codes for CSARDLRGSSYEQYF.

Many counts were recorded for this clonotype. This chain links TRBV4-1 with TRBJ2-1; TRBD2 might be the D (5 bases). The CDR3 sequence is 16 residues long. The V and J ends lost 1 base and 0 bases respectively, with 10 bases between them. Germline V gives CDR1 MGHRA, CDR2 YSYEKL. The CDR3 DNA reads as TGCGCCAGCAGCCAAGTCGGGAAAAGCTCCTACAATGAGCAGTTCTTC. Amino acids: CASSQVGKSSYNEQFF.

This clonotype occurred a few times. The J gene is TRBJ2-7, the V gene TRBV7-2; D tentatively reads TRBD1 or TRBD2 (6 bases each). CDR3 length: 16 residues. From germline, CDR1 is SGHTA and CDR2 FQGNSA. The V gene lost 6 bases and the J gene lost 2 bases, with 20 bases spanning the gap. In DNA form, the CDR3 reads TGTGCCAGCAGACTCGTCGGGGGCGGGGCCACCTACGAGCAGTACTTC. Its protein product is CASRLVGGGATYEQYF.

This clonotype has just a few counts. The J gene is TRBJ2-7, the V gene TRBV29-1; a weak D match, TRBD2 (6 bases). Germline values: CDR1 SQVTM, CDR2 ANQGSEA. This CDR3 spans 13 amino acids. V was pared by 7 bases and J by 7 bases, with 20 bases between. In DNA form, the CDR3 reads TGCAGCGCTAAAGGGACTCTAGTTGGAGAGCAGTACTTC. It codes for CSAKGTLVGEQYF.

The rearrangement uses TRBV3-1 and TRBJ2-4, with TRBD2 identical over 7 bases. Germline V gives CDR1 LGHDT, CDR2 YNNKEL (reference sequence). V lost 0 bases, J lost 7 bases, and 6 bases stayed unmatched. This CDR3 has 15 amino acids. The CDR3, as DNA: TGTGCCAGCAGCCAAGATCGCGGGGGACTGAACATTCAGTACTTC. Translation: CASSQDRGGLNIQYF.

This chain connects TRBV6-6 to TRBJ1-1, with D unclear. V lost 6 bases and J 2 bases, leaving 10 bases between the germline ends. This CDR3 is 13 amino acids long. Germline assignment: CDR1 MNHNY and CDR2 SVGAGI (reference sequence). Here the CDR3 reads CASRQGPNTEAFF. As DNA, the CDR3 is TGTGCCAGCAGACAAGGGCCAAACACTGAAGCTTTCTTT.

In its sample, this clonotype was seen many times. The V and J genes are TRBV7-2 and TRBJ2-5; 9 bases map to TRBD2. V was pared by 1 base and J by 0 bases, with 3 bases of the junction left unmatched. The CDR3 loop spans 16 amino acids. CDR1 is SGHTA and CDR2 is FQGNSA in the germline V gene. CDR3 region: CASSLELAGYQETQYF. The CDR3 region has the DNA TGTGCCAGCAGCTTAGAACTAGCGGGCTACCAAGAGACCCAGTACTTC.

This clonotype was seen more than once but under ten times. This sequence joins TRBV10-3 and TRBJ2-7; D remains ambiguous. Per germline, CDR1 ENHRY and CDR2 SYGVKD. V lost 0 bases, J lost 6 bases, and 6 bases lay in between. The CDR3 runs 12 residues. The CDR3, as DNA: TGTGCCATCAGTGAGTCGAACACCGAGCAGTACTTC. Translated, it gives CAISESNTEQYF.

The rearrangement links TRBV6-2 or TRBV6-3 to TRBJ2-7; D possibly corresponds to TRBD2 (6 bases). The CDR3 sequence is 14 residues long. CDR1 and CDR2 (germline): MNHEY, SVGEGT. The V end was cut by 10 bases, the J end by 0 bases, with 16 bases between. The CDR3 sequence: CAISLEGSSYEQYF. CDR3 bases: TGTGCCATCTCGCTGGAGGGCAGCTCCTACGAGCAGTACTTC.

The chain joins TRBV5-4 to TRBJ2-5; D remains unclear. Per germline, CDR1 SGHNT and CDR2 YYREEE (reference sequence). CDR3 length equals 13 residues. V was trimmed by 4 bases and J by 7 bases, leaving 14 bases between them. The CDR3 DNA reads TGTGCCAGCAGCGACGGGCCCGTGGGGACCCAGTACTTC. This translates into CASSDGPVGTQYF.

This clonotype occurred a few times. This chain links TRBV6-2 or TRBV6-3 with TRBJ1-1; tentatively, D is TRBD1 (6 bases). CDR3 length: 14 residues. Germline V gene sequence: CDR1 MNHEY, CDR2 SVGEGT. Trimming left V 7 bases short and J 4 bases short, with 16 bases between. CDR3 in amino acids: CASTKGGYGTEAFF. CDR3 sequence (DNA): TGTGCCAGCACAAAGGGGGGTTACGGCACTGAAGCTTTCTTT.

This chain uses TRBV5-1 with TRBJ2-3; 16 bases fit TRBD2. The CDR3 runs 16 residues. V lost 4 bases and J lost 5; bases outside the gene matches: 4. CDR1 SGHRS and CDR2 YFSETQ come from the germline V gene. The chain's CDR3 is CASSVGTSGRGDTQYF. Written as DNA, the CDR3 is TGCGCCAGCAGCGTTGGGACTAGCGGGAGGGGAGATACGCAGTATTTT.

The sample holds a few counts of this clonotype. The CDR3 region is CASSRTSRIEETQYF. The CDR3 DNA reads TGTGCCAGCAGCCGGACTAGCCGCATCGAAGAGACCCAGTACTTC. The rearrangement uses TRBV5-8 and TRBJ2-5; TRBD2 agrees at 8 bases. CDR1 and CDR2 (germline): SGHTS, YDEGEE. The CDR3 contains 15 residues. V gave up 4 bases and J gave up 3 bases; unmatched junction bases: 8.

The chain's CDR3 is CATRASSPGDEQFF. CDR3 coding DNA: TGTGCCACCAGGGCGTCCTCCCCGGGCGATGAGCAGTTCTTC. The V call is TRBV24-1, the J call TRBJ2-1; D not certain. Looked up from germline, CDR1 is KGHDR and CDR2 is SFDVKD. V gave up 7 bases and J gave up 8 bases, with 17 bases separating them. This CDR3 comprises 14 residues.

This clonotype was seen a few times. V is TRBV24-1 and J is TRBJ2-1; TRBD2 agrees at 7 bases. The junction had 7 bases not matched to a gene; V was cut back by 3 bases and J by 0 bases. This CDR3 comprises 17 residues. Germline CDR1 is KGHDR and CDR2 is SFDVKD. The CDR3 DNA follows: TGTGCCACCAGTGATAACCTAGCGGAGAGCTCCTACAATGAGCAGTTCTTC. Protein product: CATSDNLAESSYNEQFF.

This chain links TRBV4-2 with TRBJ2-5, with D unclear. V was shortened by 0 bases and J by 1 base, with 9 bases between the two germline ends. The CDR3 covers 15 residues. The V gene's germline CDR1 is LGHNA and CDR2 YNFKEQ. CDR3 nucleotide sequence: TGTGCCAGCAGCCAAGATCTGCAGGTCCAAGAGACCCAGTACTTC. Its translation is CASSQDLQVQETQYF.

This clonotype was seen more than once but under ten times. This chain links TRBV20-1 with TRBJ1-2; no clear D gene. The CDR3 covers 11 residues. The germline CDR1 and CDR2 sequences are DFQATT and SNEGSKA (reference sequence). V shed 8 bases and J shed 4 bases, with 11 bases lying between them. The CDR3 is CSTLSSYGYTF. CDR3 sequence (DNA): TGCAGTACTCTGAGTAGCTATGGCTACACCTTC.